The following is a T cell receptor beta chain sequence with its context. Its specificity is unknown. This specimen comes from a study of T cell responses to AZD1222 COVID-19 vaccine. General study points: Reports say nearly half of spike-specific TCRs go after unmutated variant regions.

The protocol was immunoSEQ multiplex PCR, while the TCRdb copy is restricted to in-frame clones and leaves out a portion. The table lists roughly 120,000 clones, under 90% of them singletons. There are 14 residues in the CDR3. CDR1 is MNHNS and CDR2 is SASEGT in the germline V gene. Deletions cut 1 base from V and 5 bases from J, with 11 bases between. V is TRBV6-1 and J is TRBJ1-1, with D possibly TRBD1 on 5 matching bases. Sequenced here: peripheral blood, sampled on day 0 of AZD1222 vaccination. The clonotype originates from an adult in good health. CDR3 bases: TGTGCCAGCAGTGAAGTCGCAGGGCTAACTGAAGCTTTCTTT. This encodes CASSEVAGLTEAFF.